This T cell receptor (beta chain) was obtained from a study of T cell repertoires in cytomegalovirus infection. Study summary: TCR beta signatures that were public indicated CMV infection and matching HLA type. Broader study findings: Individuals carrying CMV plus the relevant HLA were identified by cumulative frequency of public TCR beta families. CMV-specific TCR beta clonotypes restricted by HLA-C dominated the ex vivo response.

In TCRdb, the reads were re-called with MiXCR into one record per CDR3 protein. The repertoire holds hundreds of thousands of distinct CDR3 sequences, with around a sixth as singletons. This clonotype was seen at least ten times. What it binds is not known. Trimming took 3 bases from V and 8 from J; bases not matched to a gene: 5. The CDR3 has 14 amino acids. Germline V lookup: CDR1 SGHTA, CDR2 FQGNSA. Source material: PBMCs. This sequence joins TRBV7-2 and TRBJ1-4; TRBD1 matches at 8 bases. This clonotype was sampled from a human donor in good health (CMV status not recorded). Some clones in this sample may be carry-over from other donors' samples. The chain's CDR3 is CASSLQGAQEKLFF. Written as DNA, the CDR3 is TGTGCCAGCAGCTTGCAGGGGGCGCAGGAAAAACTGTTTTTT.